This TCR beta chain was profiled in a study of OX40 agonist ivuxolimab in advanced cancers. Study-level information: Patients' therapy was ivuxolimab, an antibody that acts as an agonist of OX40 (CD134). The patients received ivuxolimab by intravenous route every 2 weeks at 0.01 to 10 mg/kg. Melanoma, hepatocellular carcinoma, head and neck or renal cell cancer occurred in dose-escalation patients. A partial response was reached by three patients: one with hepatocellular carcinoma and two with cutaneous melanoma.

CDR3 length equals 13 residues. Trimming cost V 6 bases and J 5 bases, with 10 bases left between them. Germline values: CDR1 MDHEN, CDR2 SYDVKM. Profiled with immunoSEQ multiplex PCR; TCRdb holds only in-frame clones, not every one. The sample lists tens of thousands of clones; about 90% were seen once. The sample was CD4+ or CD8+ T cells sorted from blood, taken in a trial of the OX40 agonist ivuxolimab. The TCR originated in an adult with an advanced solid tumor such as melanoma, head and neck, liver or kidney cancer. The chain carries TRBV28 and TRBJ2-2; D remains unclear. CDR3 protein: CASSSHGTGELFF. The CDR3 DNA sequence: TGTGCCAGCAGCTCCCATGGGACCGGGGAGCTGTTTTTT.